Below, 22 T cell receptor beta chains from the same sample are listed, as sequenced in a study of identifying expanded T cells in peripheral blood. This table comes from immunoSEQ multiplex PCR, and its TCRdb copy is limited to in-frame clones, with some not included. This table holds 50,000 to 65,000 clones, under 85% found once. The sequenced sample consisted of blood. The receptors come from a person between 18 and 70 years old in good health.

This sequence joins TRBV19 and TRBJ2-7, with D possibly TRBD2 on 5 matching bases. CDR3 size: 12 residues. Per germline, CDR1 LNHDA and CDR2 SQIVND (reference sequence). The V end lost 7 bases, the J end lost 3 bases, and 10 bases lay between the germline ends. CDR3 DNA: TGTGCCAGTAATAGAGAGGGCTACGAGCAGTACTTC. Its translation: CASNREGYEQYF.

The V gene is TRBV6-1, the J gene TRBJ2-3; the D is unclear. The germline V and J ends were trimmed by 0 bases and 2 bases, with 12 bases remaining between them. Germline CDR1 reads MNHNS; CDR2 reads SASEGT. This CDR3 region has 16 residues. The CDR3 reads CASSEAGNGPTDTQYF. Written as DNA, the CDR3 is TGTGCCAGCAGTGAAGCGGGGAATGGGCCCACAGATACGCAGTATTTT.

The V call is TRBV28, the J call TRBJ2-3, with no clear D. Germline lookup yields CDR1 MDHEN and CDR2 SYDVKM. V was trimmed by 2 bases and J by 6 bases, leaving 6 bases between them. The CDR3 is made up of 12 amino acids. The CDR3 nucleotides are TGTGCCAGCAGTTTACTTAGGGATACGCAGTATTTT. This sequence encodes CASSLLRDTQYF.

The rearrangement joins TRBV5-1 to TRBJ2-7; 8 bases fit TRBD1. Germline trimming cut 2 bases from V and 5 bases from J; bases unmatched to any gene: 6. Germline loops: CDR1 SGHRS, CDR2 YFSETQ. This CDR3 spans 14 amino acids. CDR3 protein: CASSLPGGLDEQYF. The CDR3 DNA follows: TGCGCCAGCAGCTTACCAGGGGGCCTGGACGAGCAGTACTTC. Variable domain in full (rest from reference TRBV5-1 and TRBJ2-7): KAGVTQTPRYLIKTRGQQVTLSCSPISGHRSVSWYQQTPGQGLQFLFEYFSETQRNKGNFPGRFSGRQFSNSRSEMNVSTLELGDSALYLCASSLPGGLDEQYFGPGTRLTVT.

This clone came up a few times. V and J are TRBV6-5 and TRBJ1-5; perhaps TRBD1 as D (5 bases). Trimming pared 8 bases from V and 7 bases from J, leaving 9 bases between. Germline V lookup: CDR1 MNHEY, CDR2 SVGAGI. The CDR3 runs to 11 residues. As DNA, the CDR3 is TGTGCCAGCGGGGGAAGGCAGCCCCAGCATTTT. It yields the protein CASGGRQPQHF.

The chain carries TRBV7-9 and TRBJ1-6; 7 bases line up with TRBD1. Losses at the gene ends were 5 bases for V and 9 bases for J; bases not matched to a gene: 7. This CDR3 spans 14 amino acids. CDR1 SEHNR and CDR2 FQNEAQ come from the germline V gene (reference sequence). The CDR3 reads CASSRDRVASPLHF. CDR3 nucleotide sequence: TGTGCCAGCAGCCGTGACAGGGTGGCTTCACCCCTCCACTTT. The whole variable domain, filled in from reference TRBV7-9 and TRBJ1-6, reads DTGVSQNPRHKITKRGQNVTFRCDPISEHNRLYWYRQTLGQGPEFLTYFQNEAQLEKSRLLSDRFSAERPKGSFSTLEIQRTEQGDSAMYLCASSRDRVASPLHFGNGTRLTVT.

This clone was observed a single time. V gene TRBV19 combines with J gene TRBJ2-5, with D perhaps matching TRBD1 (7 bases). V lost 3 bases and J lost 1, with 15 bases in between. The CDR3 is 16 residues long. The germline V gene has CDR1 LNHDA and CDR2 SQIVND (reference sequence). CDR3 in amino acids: CASSIGGRGAQETQYF. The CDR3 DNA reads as TGTGCCAGTAGTATTGGTGGCAGGGGGGCCCAAGAGACCCAGTACTTC. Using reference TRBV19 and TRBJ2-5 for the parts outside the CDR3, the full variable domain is DGGITQSPKYLFRKEGQNVTLSCEQNLNHDAMYWYRQDPGQGLRLIYYSQIVNDFQKGDIAEGYSVSREKKESFPLTVTSAQKNPTAFYLCASSIGGRGAQETQYFGPGTRLLVL.

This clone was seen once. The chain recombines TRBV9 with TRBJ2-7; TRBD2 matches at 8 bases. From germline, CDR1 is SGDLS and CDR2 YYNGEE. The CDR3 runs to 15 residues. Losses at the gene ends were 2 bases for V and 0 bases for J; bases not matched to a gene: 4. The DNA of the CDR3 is TGTGCCAGCAGCGTCGGGGGGGCAAGCTCCTACGAGCAGTACTTC. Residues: CASSVGGASSYEQYF.

DNA for the CDR3: TGTGCCAGCAGCAGGGGGCCTCACACTGAAGCTTTCTTT. Translating it yields CASSRGPHTEAFF. V gene TRBV27 combines with J gene TRBJ1-1; 8 bases align to TRBD1. CDR1 MNHEY and CDR2 SMNVEV come from the germline V gene (reference sequence). This CDR3 is built from 13 residues. Trimming took 6 bases from V and 3 from J; bases not matched to a gene: 3.

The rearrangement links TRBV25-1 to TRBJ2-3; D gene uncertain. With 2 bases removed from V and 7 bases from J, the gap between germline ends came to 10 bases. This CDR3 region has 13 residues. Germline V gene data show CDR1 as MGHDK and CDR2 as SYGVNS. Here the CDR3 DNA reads TGTGCCAGCAGTGAACCGACCGCGTATACGCAGTATTTT. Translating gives CASSEPTAYTQYF.

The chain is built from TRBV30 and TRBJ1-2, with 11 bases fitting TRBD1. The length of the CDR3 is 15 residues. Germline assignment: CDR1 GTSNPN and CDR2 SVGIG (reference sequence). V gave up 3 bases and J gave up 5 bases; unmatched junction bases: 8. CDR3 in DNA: TGTGCCTGGAGATCCGGGACAGGGGGTTGGTATGGCTACACCTTC. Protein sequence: CAWRSGTGGWYGYTF.

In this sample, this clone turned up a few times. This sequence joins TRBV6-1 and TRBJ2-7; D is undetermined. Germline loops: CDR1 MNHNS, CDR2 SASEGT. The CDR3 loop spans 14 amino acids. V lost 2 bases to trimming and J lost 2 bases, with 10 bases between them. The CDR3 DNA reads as TGTGCCAGCAGTGAACGGTTTACCACCTACGAGCAGTACTTC. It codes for CASSERFTTYEQYF.

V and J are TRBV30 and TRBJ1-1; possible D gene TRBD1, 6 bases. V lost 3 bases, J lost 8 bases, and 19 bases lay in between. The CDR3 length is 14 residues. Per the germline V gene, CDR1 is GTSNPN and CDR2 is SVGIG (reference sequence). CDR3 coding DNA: TGTGCCTGGAGATTTCCGGGGGCGAATTCCGAAGCTTTCTTT. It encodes CAWRFPGANSEAFF.

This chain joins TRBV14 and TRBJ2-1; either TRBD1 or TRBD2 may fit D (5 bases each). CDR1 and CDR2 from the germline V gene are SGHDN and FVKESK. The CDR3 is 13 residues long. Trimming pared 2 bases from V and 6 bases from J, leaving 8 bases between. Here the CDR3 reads CASSQLGVNEQFF. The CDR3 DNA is TGTGCCAGCAGCCAACTGGGGGTCAATGAGCAGTTCTTC.

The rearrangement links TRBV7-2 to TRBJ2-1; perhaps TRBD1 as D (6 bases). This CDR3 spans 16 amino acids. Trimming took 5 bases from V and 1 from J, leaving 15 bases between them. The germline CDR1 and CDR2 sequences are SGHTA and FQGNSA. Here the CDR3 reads CASSPAQGPSYNEQFF. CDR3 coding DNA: TGTGCCAGCAGCCCCGCCCAGGGGCCATCCTACAATGAGCAGTTCTTC.

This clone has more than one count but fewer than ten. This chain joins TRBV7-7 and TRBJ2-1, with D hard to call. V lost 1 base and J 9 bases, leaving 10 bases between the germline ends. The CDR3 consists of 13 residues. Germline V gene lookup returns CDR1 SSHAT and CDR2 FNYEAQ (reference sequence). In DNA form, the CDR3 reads TGTGCCAGCAGCTTAGACCCCGGAGCTGAGCAGTTCTTC. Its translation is CASSLDPGAEQFF.

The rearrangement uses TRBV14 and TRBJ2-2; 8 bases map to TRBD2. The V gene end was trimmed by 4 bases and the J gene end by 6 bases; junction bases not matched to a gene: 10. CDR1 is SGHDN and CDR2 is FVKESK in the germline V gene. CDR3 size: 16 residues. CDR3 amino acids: CASSLVAGGGPGELFF. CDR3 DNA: TGTGCCAGCAGCCTAGTCGCCGGGGGGGGCCCCGGGGAGCTGTTTTTT. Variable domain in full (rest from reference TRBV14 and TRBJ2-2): EAGVTQFPSHSVIEKGQTVTLRCDPISGHDNLYWYRRVMGKEIKFLLHFVKESKQDESGMPNNRFLAERTGGTYSTLKVQPAELEDSGVYFCASSLVAGGGPGELFFGEGSRLTVL.

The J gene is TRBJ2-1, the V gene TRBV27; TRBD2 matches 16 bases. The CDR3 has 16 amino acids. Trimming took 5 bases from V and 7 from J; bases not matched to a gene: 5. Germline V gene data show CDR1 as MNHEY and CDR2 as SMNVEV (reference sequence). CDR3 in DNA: TGTGCCAGCAGTGGACAGGGACTAGCGGGGGGGAATGAGCAGTTCTTC. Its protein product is CASSGQGLAGGNEQFF.

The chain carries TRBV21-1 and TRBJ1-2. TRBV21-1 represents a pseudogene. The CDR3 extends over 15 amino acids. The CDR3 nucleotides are TGTGCCAGCAGCAAAGAGGAGACCGGGAACTATGGCTACACCTTC. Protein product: CASSKEETGNYGYTF.

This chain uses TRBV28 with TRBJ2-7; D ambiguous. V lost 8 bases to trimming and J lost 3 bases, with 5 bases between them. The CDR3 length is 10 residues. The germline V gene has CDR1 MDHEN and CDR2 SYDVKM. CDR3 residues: CASGRYEQYF. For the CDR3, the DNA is TGTGCCAGCGGACGCTACGAGCAGTACTTC.

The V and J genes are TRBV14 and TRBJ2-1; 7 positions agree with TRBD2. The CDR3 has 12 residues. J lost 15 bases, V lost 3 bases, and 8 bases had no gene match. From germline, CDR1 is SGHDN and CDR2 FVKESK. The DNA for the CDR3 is TGTGCCAGCAGCCAGATTAGCGGGCTCTGGTTCTTC. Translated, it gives CASSQISGLWFF.

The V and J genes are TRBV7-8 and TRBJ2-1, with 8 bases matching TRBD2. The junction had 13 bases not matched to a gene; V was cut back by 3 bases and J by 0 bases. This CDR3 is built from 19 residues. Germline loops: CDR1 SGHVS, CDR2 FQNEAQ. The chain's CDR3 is CASSLRQGRREVSYNEQFF. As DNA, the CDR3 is TGTGCCAGCAGCTTGAGACAAGGGCGGCGGGAGGTCTCCTACAATGAGCAGTTCTTC.